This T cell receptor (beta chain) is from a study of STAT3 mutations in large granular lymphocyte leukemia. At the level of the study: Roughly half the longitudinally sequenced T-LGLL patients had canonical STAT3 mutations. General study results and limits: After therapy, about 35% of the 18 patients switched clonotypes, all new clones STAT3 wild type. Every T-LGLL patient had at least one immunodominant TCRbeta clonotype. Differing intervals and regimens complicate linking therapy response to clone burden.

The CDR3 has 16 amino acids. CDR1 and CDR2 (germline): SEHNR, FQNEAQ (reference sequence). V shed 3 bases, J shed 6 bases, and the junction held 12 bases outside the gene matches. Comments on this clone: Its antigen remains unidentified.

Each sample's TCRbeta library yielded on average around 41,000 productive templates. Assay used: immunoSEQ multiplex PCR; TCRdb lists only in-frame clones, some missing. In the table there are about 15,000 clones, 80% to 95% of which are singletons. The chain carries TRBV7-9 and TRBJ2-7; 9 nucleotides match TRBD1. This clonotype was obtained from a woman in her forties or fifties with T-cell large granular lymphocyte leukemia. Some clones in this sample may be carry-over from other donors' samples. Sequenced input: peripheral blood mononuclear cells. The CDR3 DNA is TGTGCCAGCAGCTTGAATGGGGGGGACAGGGAGGGCGAGCAGTACTTC. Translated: CASSLNGGDREGEQYF. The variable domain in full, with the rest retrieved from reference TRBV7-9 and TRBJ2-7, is DTGVSQNPRHKITKRGQNVTFRCDPISEHNRLYWYRQTLGQGPEFLTYFQNEAQLEKSRLLSDRFSAERPKGSFSTLEIQRTEQGDSAMYLCASSLNGGDREGEQYFGPGTRLTVT.